Below are 27 T cell receptor beta chains sequenced from a single sample in a study of blood T cell repertoires in COVID-19. Some clones are missing from TCRdb's copy, which holds only in-frame ones; the method was immunoSEQ multiplex PCR. The top ten hold 3.5% to 4% of the sample, which has about 220,000 clones, roughly 84% seen once. Sequencing input: peripheral blood. The receptor source for this set is a woman of 80 years or more with acute or convalescent COVID-19.

This rearrangement joins TRBV7-3 to TRBJ2-3; 14 bases align to TRBD2. Germline loops: CDR1 SGHTA, CDR2 FQGTGA. The CDR3 extends over 16 amino acids. V dropped 4 bases and J dropped 4; count of bases not matched to a gene: 4. The chain's CDR3 is CASSSRTSGGPDTQYF. CDR3 coding DNA: TGTGCCAGCAGCTCAAGGACTAGCGGGGGGCCAGATACGCAGTATTTT. Full variable domain (remainder filled in from reference TRBV7-3 and TRBJ2-3): GAGVSQTPSNKVTEKGKYVELRCDPISGHTALYWYRQSLGQGPEFLIYFQGTGAADDSGLPNDRFFAVRPEGSVSTLKIQRTERGDSAVYLCASSSRTSGGPDTQYFGPGTRLTVL.

The gene calls are TRBV10-3 and TRBJ2-3, with D possibly TRBD2 on 5 matching bases. The CDR3 sequence is 14 residues long. The germline V gene has CDR1 ENHRY and CDR2 SYGVKD. V lost 0 bases, J lost 1 base, and 5 bases lay in between. DNA of the CDR3: TGTGCCATCAGTGAGTCAGCGGGCACAGATACGCAGTATTTT. Its translation: CAISESAGTDTQYF.

The genes are TRBV7-2 and TRBJ2-1; TRBD2 might be the D (5 bases). V lost 0 bases and J lost 10, with 10 bases in between. CDR3 length: 13 residues. Germline lookup yields CDR1 SGHTA and CDR2 FQGNSA. The DNA of the CDR3 is TGTGCCAGCAGCTTAGCTTCCCGAGGGGAGCAGTTCTTC. Translating it yields CASSLASRGEQFF.

The chain couples TRBV6-5 to TRBJ2-5; D gene ambiguous. There are 11 residues in the CDR3. The V end lost 10 bases, the J end lost 7 bases, and 13 bases lay between the germline ends. Germline loops: CDR1 MNHEY, CDR2 SVGAGI. The CDR3: CATSLPGTQYF. In nucleotides, the CDR3 is TGTGCCACCAGCCTTCCGGGGACCCAGTACTTC.

This rearrangement joins TRBV19 to TRBJ2-7, with TRBD1 identical over 9 bases. V gave up 5 bases and J gave up 5 bases; unmatched junction bases: 10. Per the germline V gene, CDR1 is LNHDA and CDR2 is SQIVND (reference sequence). CDR3 length equals 15 residues. The CDR3 DNA is TGTGCCAGTAGTCCGTACCGGGACAGGGTTCACGAGCAGTACTTC. Its protein product is CASSPYRDRVHEQYF. Looking up the rest from reference TRBV19 and TRBJ2-7 gives the full variable domain: DGGITQSPKYLFRKEGQNVTLSCEQNLNHDAMYWYRQDPGQGLRLIYYSQIVNDFQKGDIAEGYSVSREKKESFPLTVTSAQKNPTAFYLCASSPYRDRVHEQYFGPGTRLTVT.

In nucleotides, the CDR3 is TGTGCCAGCAGCTACAGGGGAGGAAATGAAAAACTGTTTTTT. This gives the protein CASSYRGGNEKLFF. V and J are TRBV2 and TRBJ1-4; TRBD1 matches at 7 bases. The V gene end was trimmed by 6 bases and the J gene end by 5 bases; junction bases not matched to a gene: 6. The CDR3 covers 14 residues. Germline CDR1 SNHLY, CDR2 FYNNEI.

The chain combines TRBV7-8 with TRBJ1-6; 10 bases are a match to TRBD1. The germline CDR1 and CDR2 sequences are SGHVS and FQNEAQ. The CDR3 consists of 15 residues. The ends lost 4 bases at V and 7 bases at J; junction bases unmatched: 4. The CDR3 protein is CASSSPGQGNSPLHF. The CDR3 region has the DNA TGTGCCAGCAGCTCCCCGGGACAGGGGAATTCACCCCTCCACTTT.

The chain joins TRBV7-3 to TRBJ1-1; TRBD1 might be the D (6 bases). Germline-derived CDR1 and CDR2 are SGHTA and FQGTGA. V lost 5 bases to trimming and J lost 1 base, with 17 bases between them. CDR3 size: 16 residues. For the CDR3, the DNA is TGTGCCAGCAGCCCGCCCGGGGGGGGGCAGAACACTGAAGCTTTCTTT. It yields the protein CASSPPGGGQNTEAFF.

V is TRBV30 and J is TRBJ1-5; TRBD1 aligns across 7 bases. The V and J ends lost 3 bases and 0 bases, in that order; junction bases with no gene match: 8. Germline V gene lookup returns CDR1 GTSNPN and CDR2 SVGIG (reference sequence). This CDR3 is 16 amino acids long. The CDR3 DNA sequence: TGTGCCTGGAGCTCACAGGGACAGTATAGCAATCAGCCCCAGCATTTT. It is translated as CAWSSQGQYSNQPQHF.

The chain uses TRBV3-1 (or the pseudogene TRBV3-2) and TRBJ1-3; D is undetermined. The CDR3 runs 15 residues. From germline, CDR1 is LGHDT and CDR2 YNNKEL (reference sequence). Trimming removed 4 bases from V and 0 bases from J, with 10 bases in between. This CDR3 is CASSRVSISGNTIYF. CDR3 DNA: TGTGCCAGCAGCCGAGTTTCGATCTCTGGAAACACCATATATTTT.

This clone was seen a single time. The chain employs TRBV24-1 and TRBJ1-5; D not certain. The CDR3 totals 14 residues. Germline V gene lookup returns CDR1 KGHDR and CDR2 SFDVKD. With 4 bases removed from V and 0 bases from J, the gap between germline ends came to 6 bases. CDR3 in DNA: TGTGCCACCAGTGAGGGCTATAGCAATCAGCCCCAGCATTTT. Amino acids: CATSEGYSNQPQHF.

The chain joins TRBV5-6 to TRBJ1-6, with a possible D match to TRBD1 (6 bases). The CDR3 is 17 residues long. Germline CDR1 is SGHDT and CDR2 is YYEEEE. V was trimmed by 3 bases and J by 4 bases, leaving 17 bases between them. The CDR3 protein is CASSSLRQESYNSPLHF. The CDR3 nucleotides are TGTGCCAGCAGCTCCTTGAGACAGGAAAGTTATAATTCACCCCTCCACTTT.

This clone was found a few times. The rearrangement uses TRBV11-3 and TRBJ1-4; possibly TRBD1 for D (5 bases). The ends were cut back, 1 base at V and 3 bases at J, with 9 bases in the middle. There are 15 residues in the CDR3. Germline-derived CDR1 and CDR2 are SGHNT and YENEEA. The CDR3 here is CASSLVTAPNEKLFF. The CDR3, as DNA: TGTGCCAGCAGCTTAGTGACAGCCCCTAATGAAAAACTGTTTTTT.

V and J are TRBV10-3 and TRBJ1-2; D might be TRBD1 (5 bases). CDR3 size: 14 residues. With 7 bases removed from V and 4 bases from J, the gap between germline ends came to 16 bases. Germline lookup yields CDR1 ENHRY and CDR2 SYGVKD. The CDR3: CAITRAGKGYGYTF. The CDR3 region has the DNA TGTGCCATCACCAGAGCAGGGAAGGGCTATGGCTACACCTTC.

The count of this clone is one. The V call is TRBV4-2, the J call TRBJ2-3; D gene unclear. V dropped 3 bases and J dropped 6 bases, with 10 bases sitting between them. Germline-derived CDR1 and CDR2 are LGHNA and YNFKEQ. CDR3 length: 13 residues. The CDR3 is CASSHAHTDTQYF. The CDR3 DNA reads as TGTGCCAGCAGCCATGCACACACGGATACGCAGTATTTT.

This clone appeared a few times. The rearrangement uses TRBV5-1 and TRBJ2-3, with TRBD2 matching over 7 bases. Germline V CDR1 and CDR2: SGHRS, YFSETQ. This CDR3 has 13 residues. The trim removed 6 bases at V and 3 bases at J, leaving 4 bases unmatched. The CDR3 sequence is CASMAGVTDTQYF. CDR3 nucleotide sequence: TGCGCCAGCATGGCGGGGGTAACAGATACGCAGTATTTT.

As to this clone: Other DNA sequences of this sample code for an identical CDR3. CDR3 in DNA: TGCGCCAGCAGCTTGGGACAGGGGGTATCTTCACCCCTCCACTTT. Residues: CASSLGQGVSSPLHF. The V gene is TRBV5-1, the J gene TRBJ1-6; TRBD1 agrees at 9 bases. The CDR3 is made up of 15 amino acids. V lost 0 bases to trimming and J lost 9 bases; unmatched junction nucleotides: 4. Per germline, CDR1 SGHRS and CDR2 YFSETQ. The whole variable domain, remainder taken from reference TRBV5-1 and TRBJ1-6, is KAGVTQTPRYLIKTRGQQVTLSCSPISGHRSVSWYQQTPGQGLQFLFEYFSETQRNKGNFPGRFSGRQFSNSRSEMNVSTLELGDSALYLCASSLGQGVSSPLHFGNGTRLTVT.

This rearrangement joins TRBV21-1 to TRBJ1-2. TRBV21-1 is given as a pseudogene. This CDR3 spans 16 amino acids. The DNA of the CDR3 is TGTGCCAGCAGCAAAGGCGAGACTGGCACTTGTGATGGCTACACCTTC. Its translation: CASSKGETGTCDGYTF.

V and J are TRBV12-5 and TRBJ2-2; a weak D match, TRBD1 (6 bases). V dropped 5 bases and J dropped 3 bases, with 16 bases sitting between them. CDR3 length: 16 amino acids. The germline V gene has CDR1 LGHNT and CDR2 FRNRAP. The CDR3: CASGPGQTTDTGELFF. CDR3 bases: TGTGCTAGTGGTCCCGGACAGACAACGGACACCGGGGAGCTGTTTTTT.

The chain carries TRBV7-9 and TRBJ1-6, with 7 nucleotides matching TRBD1. The CDR3 runs to 15 residues. V shed 0 bases and J 5 bases; nucleotides not matched to a gene: 1. CDR1 is SEHNR, CDR2 FQNEAQ, per germline (reference sequence). This CDR3 is CASSLAGGNNSPLHF. For the CDR3, the DNA is TGTGCCAGCAGCTTAGCAGGGGGCAATAATTCACCCCTCCACTTT.

This chain joins TRBV3-1 (or the pseudogene TRBV3-2) and TRBJ2-3; D is possibly TRBD2 (5 bases). The CDR3 consists of 15 residues. The germline gives CDR1 LGHDT, CDR2 YNNKEL (reference sequence). The V and J ends lost 1 base and 2 bases respectively, with 10 bases between them. This CDR3 reads CASSQGGAPTDTQYF. The CDR3, as DNA: TGTGCCAGCAGCCAAGGGGGAGCCCCCACAGATACGCAGTATTTT.

The sample holds a few counts of this clone. This rearrangement joins TRBV4-2 to TRBJ2-7; tentatively, D is TRBD2 (6 bases). CDR3 size: 14 residues. V lost 3 bases to trimming and J lost 2 bases, with 11 bases between them. Germline V CDR1 and CDR2: LGHNA, YNFKEQ. The DNA of the CDR3 is TGTGCCAGCAGCCAGCCGGGAGAGACCTACGAGCAGTACTTC. The encoded protein is CASSQPGETYEQYF.

The gene calls are TRBV2 and TRBJ1-4; D is possibly TRBD1 (6 bases). Germline V gene lookup returns CDR1 SNHLY and CDR2 FYNNEI. This CDR3 is 14 amino acids long. Trimming stripped 8 bases from V and 4 bases from J, with 14 bases between. The CDR3 region is CASLTGLDNEKLFF. CDR3 in DNA: TGTGCCAGCCTCACAGGGCTGGATAATGAAAAACTGTTTTTT.

The chain employs TRBV5-5 and TRBJ1-5; D remains unclear. V shed 0 bases and J shed 2 bases, with 12 bases lying between them. Per the germline V gene, CDR1 is SGHKS and CDR2 is YYEKEE (reference sequence). The CDR3 is 16 amino acids. In DNA, the CDR3 is TGTGCCAGCAGCTTGGACCCACTCCCGGGCAATCAGCCCCAGCATTTT. It encodes CASSLDPLPGNQPQHF.

This chain joins TRBV12-5 and TRBJ2-2; 7 bases align to TRBD2. J gave up 2 bases and V 0 bases, and 3 bases lay outside the gene matches. The CDR3 totals 16 residues. Germline V lookup: CDR1 LGHNT, CDR2 FRNRAP. The CDR3 is CASGLVGTTNTGELFF. DNA of the CDR3: TGTGCTAGTGGTTTGGTAGGGACTACCAACACCGGGGAGCTGTTTTTT.

The chain recombines TRBV7-2 with TRBJ1-5; the D is unclear. Germline CDR1 and CDR2: SGHTA and FQGNSA. This CDR3 spans 14 amino acids. Between the trimmed V and J ends, which lost 4 bases and 2 bases, there was a span of 9 bases. Here the CDR3 reads CASSYSMGNQPQHF. The CDR3 DNA sequence: TGTGCCAGCAGCTACTCTATGGGCAATCAGCCCCAGCATTTT.

CDR3 nucleotides: TGTGCCAGCAGACGAGGACAGCCCTTGAACACTGAAGCTTTCTTT. This codes for CASRRGQPLNTEAFF. The rearrangement joins TRBV6-5 to TRBJ1-1; possible D gene TRBD1, 6 bases. Germline-derived CDR1 and CDR2 are MNHEY and SVGAGI. Trimming stripped 6 bases from V and 0 bases from J, with 14 bases between. The CDR3 runs to 15 residues.